This T cell receptor (beta chain) is from a study of cytomegalovirus exposure and HLA in healthy donors. In the PCR, 60 Vbeta and 13 Jbeta primers were used. The table came from immunoSEQ multiplex PCR; TCRdb's copy has only in-frame clones and leaves some out. The table lists 100,000 to 150,000 clones, over 60% of them singletons. V dropped 6 bases and J dropped 3 bases, with 27 bases sitting between them. This CDR3 is built from 19 residues. CDR1 is MDHEN, CDR2 SYDVKM, per germline. About this clone itself: As yet, its antigen is unknown.

Overall study findings and caveats: A later analysis found TCR association rates differed by HLA locus, highest for DRB1 and lowest for HLA-C. The authors later found HLA-associated TCR beta chains more clonally expanded than equally common others. Overall, approximately 180 TCR beta chains were annotated as cytomegalovirus-associated.

The origin of this receptor is a woman aged 55-69 years in good health and CMV-seronegative. Sequencing was performed on PBMCs. This rearrangement joins TRBV28 to TRBJ2-1; weak D call: TRBD2 (6 bases). CDR3 DNA: TGTGCCAGCAGGGGGCGGGTAGCGGAGGCTGGGGGAATCTACAATGAGCAGTTCTTC. Amino acids: CASRGRVAEAGGIYNEQFF.